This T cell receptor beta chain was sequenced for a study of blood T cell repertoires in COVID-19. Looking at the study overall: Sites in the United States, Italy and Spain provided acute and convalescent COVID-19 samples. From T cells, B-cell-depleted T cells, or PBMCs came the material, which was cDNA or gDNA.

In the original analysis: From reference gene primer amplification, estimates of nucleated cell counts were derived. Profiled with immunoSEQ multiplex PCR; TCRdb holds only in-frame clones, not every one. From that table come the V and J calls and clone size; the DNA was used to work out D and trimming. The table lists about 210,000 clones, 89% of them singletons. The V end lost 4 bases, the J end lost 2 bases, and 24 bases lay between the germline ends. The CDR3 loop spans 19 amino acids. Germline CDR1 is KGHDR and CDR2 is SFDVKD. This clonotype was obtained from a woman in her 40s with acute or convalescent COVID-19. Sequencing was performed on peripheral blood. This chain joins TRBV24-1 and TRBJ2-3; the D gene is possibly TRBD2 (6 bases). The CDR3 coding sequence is TGTGCCACCAGTGACTATATCGGGACTTCTCATGCTACCACAGATACGCAGTATTTT. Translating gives CATSDYIGTSHATTDTQYF.